These 22 T cell receptor beta chains originate from one sample sequenced in a study of blood T cell repertoires in COVID-19. Assay used: immunoSEQ multiplex PCR; TCRdb lists only in-frame clones, some missing. The data hold approximately 240,000 clones, with more than 65% observed a single time. Material: peripheral blood. These receptors were taken from a woman aged 55 to 70 with acute or convalescent COVID-19.

The CDR3 DNA sequence: TGTGCCAGCATCGGGGACAGTAGGAACACTGAAGCTTTCTTT. Residues: CASIGDSRNTEAFF. This chain connects TRBV19 to TRBJ1-1; TRBD1 aligns across 7 bases. Germline CDR1 reads LNHDA; CDR2 reads SQIVND (reference sequence). The CDR3 covers 14 residues. With 9 bases clipped from V and 1 base from J, the junction kept 8 bases outside the gene matches.

J is TRBJ2-2 and V is TRBV4-2; 8 nucleotides match TRBD2. The J segment lost 4 bases and the V segment lost 1 base, leaving 5 bases of the junction unmatched. The V gene's germline CDR1 is LGHNA and CDR2 YNFKEQ. CDR3 length equals 16 residues. The CDR3 DNA reads as TGTGCCAGCAGCCAAGCTTCTAGCGGGCGCACCGGGGAGCTGTTTTTT. It specifies CASSQASSGRTGELFF.

This sequence joins TRBV30 and TRBJ2-3; D is unresolved. Germline CDR1 reads GTSNPN; CDR2 reads SVGIG (reference sequence). This CDR3 spans 13 amino acids. V lost 1 base to trimming and J lost 0 bases, with 5 bases between them. The CDR3 DNA sequence: TGTGCCTGGAGTGATTATAGCACAGATACGCAGTATTTT. Protein: CAWSDYSTDTQYF.

The chain carries TRBV6-2 or TRBV6-3 and TRBJ2-5; 11 nucleotides align to TRBD2. The CDR3 is 15 residues long. Germline V lookup: CDR1 MNHEY, CDR2 SVGEGT. V shed 6 bases, J shed 4 bases, and the junction held 7 bases outside the gene matches. The CDR3 nucleotides are TGTGCCAGCAGCCGCGGCGGACTAGCGGGAGAGACCCAGTACTTC. Protein: CASSRGGLAGETQYF.

The chain uses TRBV19 and TRBJ1-4, with D uncertain. V lost 8 bases and J lost 10, with 11 bases in between. This CDR3 has 11 amino acids. Germline loops: CDR1 LNHDA, CDR2 SQIVND (reference sequence). In nucleotides, the CDR3 is TGTGCCAGTGGGCCCACGGTAAAACTGTTTTTT. This encodes CASGPTVKLFF.

The chain combines TRBV7-9 with TRBJ2-2; 8 bases are shared with TRBD1. The ends lost 0 bases at V and 1 base at J; junction bases unmatched: 1. The germline V gene has CDR1 SEHNR and CDR2 FQNEAQ (reference sequence). There are 16 residues in the CDR3. CDR3 residues: CASSLAGTGNTGELFF. The CDR3 nucleotides read TGTGCCAGCAGCTTAGCGGGGACAGGGAACACCGGGGAGCTGTTTTTT.

The chain has TRBV18 and TRBJ1-2; tentatively, D is TRBD1 (6 bases). From germline, CDR1 is KGHSH and CDR2 LQKENI. V shed 0 bases and J shed 3 bases, with 11 bases lying between them. The CDR3 sequence is 15 residues long. As DNA, the CDR3 is TGTGCCAGCTCACCACCCGGACAGCAATACTATGGCTACACCTTC. It codes for CASSPPGQQYYGYTF.

This clone was counted once. This chain links TRBV5-6 with TRBJ1-2; the D gene is possibly TRBD1 (6 bases). Germline V gives CDR1 SGHDT, CDR2 YYEEEE. Trimming cost V 3 bases and J 0 bases, with 18 bases left between them. The CDR3 covers 17 residues. The CDR3 DNA reads as TGTGCCAGCAGCTCCCGGGACATATGGCATACTAACTATGGCTACACCTTC. Amino acid sequence: CASSSRDIWHTNYGYTF.

The gene calls are TRBV10-3 and TRBJ1-1; 7 bases line up with TRBD1. Germline V lookup: CDR1 ENHRY, CDR2 SYGVKD. The V and J ends lost 0 bases and 11 bases, in that order; junction bases with no gene match: 6. This CDR3 is built from 13 residues. The CDR3, as DNA: TGTGCCATCAGTGAGTCGTCCATGGACAGGGCTTTCTTT. Amino acid sequence: CAISESSMDRAFF.

The chain has TRBV29-1 and TRBJ1-1; possibly TRBD1 for D (5 bases). Trimming removed 2 bases from V and 4 bases from J, with 8 bases in between. The germline V gene encodes CDR1 SQVTM and CDR2 ANQGSEA. The CDR3 runs 12 residues. The CDR3 bases are TGCAGCGTTGAACCCGGGGGCACTGAAGCTTTCTTT. It yields the protein CSVEPGGTEAFF.

This clone was detected only once. This chain joins TRBV11-2 and TRBJ1-1; 8 nucleotides agree with TRBD1. The CDR3 is 12 amino acids. Germline V gives CDR1 SGHAT, CDR2 FQNNGV. The J segment lost 8 bases and the V segment lost 1 base, leaving 0 bases of the junction unmatched. Here the CDR3 reads CASSLGDREAFF. In DNA, the CDR3 is TGTGCCAGCAGCTTAGGGGACAGGGAAGCTTTCTTT. Variable domain in full (rest from reference TRBV11-2 and TRBJ1-1): EAGVAQSPRYKIIEKRQSVAFWCNPISGHATLYWYQQILGQGPKLLIQFQNNGVVDDSQLPKDRFSAERLKGVDSTLKIQPAKLEDSAVYLCASSLGDREAFFGQGTRLTVV.

The chain joins TRBV12-1 to TRBJ2-1; TRBD2 is the table's D call and was not checked against the DNA. TRBV12-1 is noted as a pseudogene. The CDR3 covers 18 residues. The DNA for the CDR3 is TGTGCCAGCAGCTTAGGACTAGCGGGGGATAGCTCCTACAATGAGCAGTTCTTC. Translating it yields CASSLGLAGDSSYNEQFF.

The chain carries TRBV5-1 and TRBJ1-1, with 8 bases matching TRBD1. Germline V lookup: CDR1 SGHRS, CDR2 YFSETQ. The CDR3 has 17 residues. Trimming took 0 bases from V and 3 from J; bases not matched to a gene: 10. This CDR3 is CASSLDRDRLGYTEAFF. The DNA for the CDR3 is TGCGCCAGCAGCTTGGACCGGGACAGGCTGGGGTACACTGAAGCTTTCTTT. Full variable domain (rest looked up from reference TRBV5-1 and TRBJ1-1): KAGVTQTPRYLIKTRGQQVTLSCSPISGHRSVSWYQQTPGQGLQFLFEYFSETQRNKGNFPGRFSGRQFSNSRSEMNVSTLELGDSALYLCASSLDRDRLGYTEAFFGQGTRLTVV.

The chain has TRBV7-8 and TRBJ1-2, with 7 bases matching TRBD1. The CDR3 consists of 14 residues. The V gene's germline CDR1 is SGHVS and CDR2 FQNEAQ. Trimming cost V 2 bases and J 2 bases; bases outside gene matches: 2. The CDR3 DNA reads TGTGCCAGCAGCTTAACGGGACAGAACTATGGCTACACCTTC. This sequence encodes CASSLTGQNYGYTF.

The chain couples TRBV5-6 to TRBJ2-7; TRBD2 agrees at 7 bases. CDR3 length: 12 amino acids. Germline lookup yields CDR1 SGHDT and CDR2 YYEEEE. After removal of 4 bases from V and 4 bases from J, the junction contained 2 bases not matched to a gene. CDR3 protein: CASSPGGYEQYF. The CDR3 DNA follows: TGTGCCAGCAGCCCGGGGGGTTACGAGCAGTACTTC.

The genes are TRBV19 and TRBJ1-1, with D uncertain. The V gene's germline CDR1 is LNHDA and CDR2 SQIVND (reference sequence). CDR3 length: 13 residues. Trimming cost V 7 bases and J 1 base, with 10 bases left between them. In DNA, the CDR3 is TGTGCCAGTATCCCGGAGTGGAACACTGAAGCTTTCTTT. Translated, it gives CASIPEWNTEAFF.

The chain carries TRBV7-3 and TRBJ1-6; D remains ambiguous. The V and J ends lost 1 base and 8 bases respectively, with 6 bases between them. From germline, CDR1 is SGHTA and CDR2 FQGTGA. The CDR3 totals 13 residues. CDR3 loop: CASSLNSDSPLHF. The CDR3 DNA reads TGTGCCAGCAGCTTAAATTCGGATTCACCCCTCCACTTT.

This clone was recorded once. The CDR3 reads CASSPGQGITNEKLFF. Here the CDR3 DNA reads TGTGCCAGCAGCCCGGGACAGGGGATTACTAATGAAAAACTGTTTTTT. The rearrangement uses TRBV7-9 and TRBJ1-4; 10 nucleotides line up with TRBD1. V trimming: 5 bases; J trimming: 2 bases; junction bases outside the gene matches: 5. Germline CDR1 reads SEHNR; CDR2 reads FQNEAQ (reference sequence). This CDR3 region has 16 residues.

The rearrangement joins TRBV30 to TRBJ2-3, with 7 bases matching TRBD2. Trimming at V came to 8 bases and at J to 0 bases, leaving 5 bases not matched to a gene. Germline assignment: CDR1 GTSNPN and CDR2 SVGIG (reference sequence). The CDR3 length is 13 residues. The CDR3 DNA follows: TGTGCCCATACCGGGGGGAGCACAGATACGCAGTATTTT. This translates into CAHTGGSTDTQYF. The full variable domain, in which reference TRBV30 and TRBJ2-3 provide the parts outside the CDR3, is SQTIHQWPATLVQPVGSPLSLECTVEGTSNPNLYWYRQAAGRGLQLLFYSVGIGQISSEVPQNLSASRPQDRQFILSSKKLLLSDSGFYLCAHTGGSTDTQYFGPGTRLTVL.

This chain uses TRBV19 with TRBJ1-2; 8 bases are a match to TRBD1. The germline gives CDR1 LNHDA, CDR2 SQIVND (reference sequence). The CDR3 totals 13 residues. Trimming took 6 bases from V and 0 from J; bases not matched to a gene: 0. The CDR3 loop reads CASRTGANYGYTF. The CDR3 region has the DNA TGTGCCAGTAGGACAGGGGCTAACTATGGCTACACCTTC.

V usage is TRBV27 and J usage is TRBJ1-6, with D perhaps matching TRBD1 (5 bases). Germline CDR1 reads MNHEY; CDR2 reads SMNVEV (reference sequence). V dropped 8 bases and J dropped 17 bases, with 22 bases sitting between them. The CDR3 contains 13 residues. Here the CDR3 reads CASGAFPGENVHF. DNA of the CDR3: TGTGCCAGCGGAGCATTCCCGGGGGAGAACGTCCACTTT.

As DNA, the CDR3 is TGTGCCAGCAGCCGACAGGGCAACACCGGGGAGCTGTTTTTT. Its translation is CASSRQGNTGELFF. This chain uses TRBV6-4 with TRBJ2-2; 7 bases map to TRBD1. Germline-derived CDR1 and CDR2 are MRHNA and SNTAGT. J was trimmed by 2 bases and V by 6 bases; bases with no gene match: 3. This CDR3 has 14 residues.